This paragraph reports one T cell receptor (beta chain). This record belongs to a study of blood T cell repertoires in COVID-19. Study-wide background: There were acute and convalescent COVID-19 samples, and they came from the United States, Italy and Spain. T cells, B-cell-depleted T cells, or PBMCs supplied cDNA or gDNA.

As originally analysed: Amplification from reference gene primers served as the basis for estimated nucleated cell counts. The protocol was immunoSEQ multiplex PCR, while the TCRdb copy is restricted to in-frame clones and leaves out a portion. Clone size and V and J calls were adopted from that table, with D and trimming inferred from the DNA. The sample contains about 51,000 clones, 70% to 90% of which appear only once. Per germline, CDR1 SEHNR and CDR2 FQNEAQ (reference sequence). The length of the CDR3 is 15 residues. J lost 1 base, V lost 4 bases, and 6 bases had no gene match. V usage is TRBV7-9 and J usage is TRBJ2-5; TRBD1 aligns across 7 bases. The source of this sequence is a man at least 80 years old with active COVID-19. Material: peripheral blood. The CDR3 protein is CASSYNGDSQETQYF. In DNA, the CDR3 is TGTGCCAGCAGCTACAATGGGGACAGCCAAGAGACCCAGTACTTC.